This is a list of T cell receptor beta chains from one sample in a study of Graves' ophthalmopathy and Graves' hyperthyroidism. Using its own MiXCR run on the multiplex PCR reads, TCRdb lists one record per CDR3 protein. The sample has roughly 300,000 distinct CDR3 sequences, roughly 16% seen once; the top ten hold about 12%. The sample taken for sequencing was peripheral blood. The source of these receptors is an adult man with Graves' ophthalmopathy. CDR3s include the opening cysteine and the closing phenylalanine or tryptophan. D genes are given only for firm matches. Only part of the rows carry a size: once, few, many, or a class if the clone is expanded.

v_call: TRBV4-1
clone_size: many
j_call: TRBJ2-4
d_call: -
cdr3_nt: TGCGTCAGCAGCCTTCGTGTGGGGAGTAGTGACATTCAGTACTTC
cdr3_aa: CVSSLRVGSSDIQYF

v_call: TRBV4-1
clone_size: -
j_call: TRBJ1-6
d_call: -
cdr3_nt: TGCGCCTCGCGCCGGGAGCCGGGCAATTCACCCCTCCACTTT
cdr3_aa: CASRREPGNSPLHF

v_call: TRBV27
clone_size: many
j_call: TRBJ1-5
d_call: TRBD1
cdr3_nt: TGTGCCAGCAGGCCACAGGGGATAAATCAGCCCCAGCATTTT
cdr3_aa: CASRPQGINQPQHF

v_call: TRBV28
clone_size: -
j_call: TRBJ2-7
d_call: -
cdr3_nt: TGTGCCAGCAAGATCAACTACGAGCAGTACTTC
cdr3_aa: CASKINYEQYF

v_call: TRBV5-5
clone_size: many
j_call: TRBJ2-7
d_call: TRBD1
cdr3_nt: TGTGCCAGCAGCTTGGGGGATACAACAGACAGGGAGTTTTCTCTTGGCGAGCAGTACTTC
cdr3_aa: CASSLGDTTDREFSLGEQYF

v_call: TRBV6-2/TRBV6-3
clone_size: -
j_call: TRBJ2-7
d_call: -
cdr3_nt: TGTGCCAGCAGTTACTCGAGGCCGTATTACGAGCAGTACTTC
cdr3_aa: CASSYSRPYYEQYF

v_call: TRBV9
clone_size: many
j_call: TRBJ1-5
d_call: -
cdr3_nt: TGTGCCAGCAGCATAAACGGGCTAAGCAATCAGCCCCAGCATTTT
cdr3_aa: CASSINGLSNQPQHF

v_call: TRBV5-1
clone_size: many
j_call: TRBJ1-2
d_call: -
cdr3_nt: TGCGCCAGCAGCTTGCTGGGGGATGTCTATGGCTACACCTTC
cdr3_aa: CASSLLGDVYGYTF

v_call: TRBV6-2/TRBV6-3
clone_size: once
j_call: TRBJ2-2
d_call: -
cdr3_nt: TGTGCCAGCCGGGGCGAAACCTACACCGGGGAGCTGTTTTTT
cdr3_aa: CASRGETYTGELFF

v_call: TRBV7-8
clone_size: -
j_call: TRBJ2-5
d_call: TRBD1
cdr3_nt: TGTGCCAGCAGACAGGGGACGGAGACCCAGTACTTC
cdr3_aa: CASRQGTETQYF

v_call: TRBV12-3/TRBV12-4
clone_size: -
j_call: TRBJ2-5
d_call: -
cdr3_nt: TGTGCCAGCAAAGGTTCCCTTAATGAGGAGACCCAGTACTTC
cdr3_aa: CASKGSLNEETQYF

v_call: TRBV6-5
clone_size: -
j_call: TRBJ1-2
d_call: TRBD1
cdr3_nt: TGTGCCAGCAGTTACTCCGTCGACAGGGCCAGGGATGGCTACACCTTC
cdr3_aa: CASSYSVDRARDGYTF

v_call: TRBV10-3
clone_size: many
j_call: TRBJ2-5
d_call: TRBD2
cdr3_nt: TGTGCCACCGGGACTAGCGGGGGGGTCCCACTGGGGACCCAGTACTTC
cdr3_aa: CATGTSGGVPLGTQYF

v_call: TRBV11-2
clone_size: many
j_call: TRBJ2-7
d_call: TRBD2
cdr3_nt: TGTGCCAGCAGCAAGACTAGCGGGAGCTCCTACGAGCAGTACTTC
cdr3_aa: CASSKTSGSSYEQYF

v_call: TRBV18
clone_size: many
j_call: TRBJ2-7
d_call: TRBD1
cdr3_nt: TGTGCCACCTCGGCGGGACAGGGGTTCAACGAGCAGTACTTC
cdr3_aa: CATSAGQGFNEQYF

v_call: TRBV7-2
clone_size: many
j_call: TRBJ1-1
d_call: -
cdr3_nt: TGTGCCAGCAGCCCCAGGGTAGGGAACACTGAAGCTTTCTTT
cdr3_aa: CASSPRVGNTEAFF

v_call: TRBV6-5
clone_size: many
j_call: TRBJ2-5
d_call: -
cdr3_nt: TGTGCCAGCAGTTACCTTGGGGGGCGGGAGACCCAGTACTTC
cdr3_aa: CASSYLGGRETQYF

v_call: TRBV12-3/TRBV12-4
clone_size: once
j_call: TRBJ2-3
d_call: -
cdr3_nt: TGTGCCAGCAGCCAGGACACCCCCACGCAGTATTTT
cdr3_aa: CASSQDTPTQYF

v_call: TRBV29-1
clone_size: many
j_call: TRBJ2-7
d_call: TRBD2
cdr3_nt: TGCAGCGTGGCCGGGACTAGCGGTCCCTACGAGCAGTACTTC
cdr3_aa: CSVAGTSGPYEQYF

v_call: TRBV19
clone_size: many
j_call: TRBJ1-2
d_call: TRBD1
cdr3_nt: TGTGCCAGTAGTGCCCCCGGGACAGGGGACTATGGCTACACCTTC
cdr3_aa: CASSAPGTGDYGYTF

v_call: TRBV4-3
clone_size: many
j_call: TRBJ1-5
d_call: -
cdr3_nt: TGCGCCAGCAGCCAAGACAGGGACCGCAATCAGCCCCAGCATTTT
cdr3_aa: CASSQDRDRNQPQHF

v_call: TRBV27
clone_size: many
j_call: TRBJ1-6
d_call: -
cdr3_nt: TGTGCCAGCACCGCAGGGCTGAGGAATTCACCCCTCCACTTT
cdr3_aa: CASTAGLRNSPLHF

v_call: TRBV10-3
clone_size: many
j_call: TRBJ2-7
d_call: TRBD1
cdr3_nt: TGTGCCATCAGTGAGCAGGGACAGGGCTACGAGCAGTACTTC
cdr3_aa: CAISEQGQGYEQYF

v_call: TRBV11-2
clone_size: many
j_call: TRBJ1-5
d_call: TRBD1
cdr3_nt: TGTGCCAGCAGCTTGGGGACAGGGGGCGACGGCAATCAGCCCCAGCATTTT
cdr3_aa: CASSLGTGGDGNQPQHF

v_call: TRBV29-1
clone_size: many
j_call: TRBJ2-7
d_call: -
cdr3_nt: TGCAGCGTTAGGGCCGGGACCACCGAAACCTACGAGCAGTACTTC
cdr3_aa: CSVRAGTTETYEQYF

v_call: TRBV12-3/TRBV12-4
clone_size: -
j_call: TRBJ2-6
d_call: -
cdr3_nt: TGTGCCAGCCTTCGAGGATCTGGGGCCAACGTCCTGACTTTC
cdr3_aa: CASLRGSGANVLTF

v_call: TRBV7-9
clone_size: many
j_call: TRBJ2-2
d_call: -
cdr3_nt: TGTGCCAGCAGCTTCGTAGGGATCGCCTACGGGGAGCTGTTTTTT
cdr3_aa: CASSFVGIAYGELFF

v_call: TRBV27
clone_size: -
j_call: TRBJ2-2
d_call: -
cdr3_nt: TGTGCCAGCAGTTTTCTGGTAGGGAGTGTCGGGGAGCTGTTTTTT
cdr3_aa: CASSFLVGSVGELFF

v_call: TRBV6-1
clone_size: -
j_call: TRBJ2-7
d_call: -
cdr3_nt: TGTGCCAGCAAAAAACAGGGACTCGGTTCCTACGAGCAGTACTTC
cdr3_aa: CASKKQGLGSYEQYF

v_call: TRBV30
clone_size: -
j_call: TRBJ1-5
d_call: -
cdr3_nt: TGTGCCTGGAGTTCTGGGGTGACTCAGCCCCAGCATTTT
cdr3_aa: CAWSSGVTQPQHF

v_call: TRBV2
clone_size: many
j_call: TRBJ2-7
d_call: TRBD2
cdr3_nt: TGTGCCAGCAGCGCTACTAGCGGGCGAACCTACGAGCAGTACTTC
cdr3_aa: CASSATSGRTYEQYF

v_call: TRBV5-1
clone_size: few
j_call: TRBJ1-1
d_call: TRBD1
cdr3_nt: TGCGCCAGCAGCCGGACAGGGGGAGGCTCTGAAGCCTTCTTT
cdr3_aa: CASSRTGGGSEAFF

v_call: TRBV29-1
clone_size: -
j_call: TRBJ1-1
d_call: -
cdr3_nt: TGCTCCGGAAAGATGGGGCAGGGGAACACTGAAGCTTTCTTT
cdr3_aa: CSGKMGQGNTEAFF

v_call: TRBV6-2/TRBV6-3
clone_size: many
j_call: TRBJ2-5
d_call: TRBD2
cdr3_nt: TGTGCCAGCAGATTAGCGGGGGTCAAAGAGACCCAGTACTTC
cdr3_aa: CASRLAGVKETQYF

v_call: TRBV12-3/TRBV12-4
clone_size: many
j_call: TRBJ1-3
d_call: -
cdr3_nt: TGTGCCAGCAGCGGTAGGGTATTCGGAAACACCATATATTTT
cdr3_aa: CASSGRVFGNTIYF

v_call: TRBV7-2
clone_size: many
j_call: TRBJ2-2
d_call: TRBD1
cdr3_nt: TGTGCCAGCAGTAACAGGGGGCAAAACACCGGGGAGCTGTTTTTT
cdr3_aa: CASSNRGQNTGELFF

v_call: TRBV30
clone_size: many
j_call: TRBJ1-1
d_call: -
cdr3_nt: TGTGCCCGGATCCCCGGACCGCGGGGGACTGAAGCTTTCTTT
cdr3_aa: CARIPGPRGTEAFF

v_call: TRBV7-2
clone_size: many
j_call: TRBJ2-7
d_call: TRBD1
cdr3_nt: TGTGCCAGCAGCCCCGACAGGGTTGGGGGCGAGCAGTACTTC
cdr3_aa: CASSPDRVGGEQYF

v_call: TRBV12-3/TRBV12-4
clone_size: many
j_call: TRBJ1-6
d_call: TRBD1
cdr3_nt: TGTGCCAGCAGTTTGGAGGGGACAGGCTATTCACCCCTCCACTTT
cdr3_aa: CASSLEGTGYSPLHF

v_call: TRBV11-3
clone_size: many
j_call: TRBJ2-7
d_call: -
cdr3_nt: TGTGCCAGCAGCCTGGACCGGGACTGGACCTACGAGCAGTACTTC
cdr3_aa: CASSLDRDWTYEQYF

v_call: TRBV12-3/TRBV12-4
clone_size: many
j_call: TRBJ1-1
d_call: -
cdr3_nt: TGTGCCAGCAGTTCCACGGTGGGGGTCAGGAACACTGAAGCTTTCTTT
cdr3_aa: CASSSTVGVRNTEAFF

v_call: TRBV19
clone_size: many
j_call: TRBJ1-6
d_call: TRBD1
cdr3_nt: TGTGCCAGTAGTAGATCTCAGGGGGCGATTTCACCCCTCCACTTT
cdr3_aa: CASSRSQGAISPLHF

v_call: TRBV12-3/TRBV12-4
clone_size: -
j_call: TRBJ1-6
d_call: -
cdr3_nt: TGTGCCAGCAGTTTAGCCCTAAGAGGGGTTCGAAATTCATCCCTCCACTTT
cdr3_aa: CASSLALRGVRNSSLHF

v_call: TRBV28
clone_size: few
j_call: TRBJ1-1
d_call: TRBD1
cdr3_nt: TGTGCCAGCAGTTGGGACAGGGGCATATTAATGAACACTGAAGCTTTCTTT
cdr3_aa: CASSWDRGILMNTEAFF

v_call: TRBV20-1
clone_size: many
j_call: TRBJ1-6
d_call: TRBD1
cdr3_nt: TGCAGTGCTAGAACTCCGGGACAGCCAAATTCACCCCTCCACTTT
cdr3_aa: CSARTPGQPNSPLHF

v_call: TRBV6-5
clone_size: -
j_call: TRBJ1-1
d_call: -
cdr3_nt: TGTGCCAGCAGTTACACAAACTCGTTGAACACTGAAGCTTTCTTT
cdr3_aa: CASSYTNSLNTEAFF

v_call: TRBV20-1
clone_size: many
j_call: TRBJ1-5
d_call: -
cdr3_nt: TGCAGTGCCCAGGCCGGGGGGAATTCGCCCCAGCATTTT
cdr3_aa: CSAQAGGNSPQHF

v_call: TRBV6-2/TRBV6-3
clone_size: -
j_call: TRBJ2-4
d_call: -
cdr3_nt: TGTGCCAGCAGTTTAGTATACGGAAACATTCAGTACTTC
cdr3_aa: CASSLVYGNIQYF

v_call: TRBV4-1
clone_size: many
j_call: TRBJ1-2
d_call: TRBD1
cdr3_nt: TGCGCCAGCAGCCAAGATTGGGGACAGGGGGCCGGGGGCTACACCTTC
cdr3_aa: CASSQDWGQGAGGYTF

v_call: TRBV2
clone_size: many
j_call: TRBJ1-3
d_call: TRBD1
cdr3_nt: TGTGCCAGCAGCGAGACAGGGTTGGTTTCTGGAAACACCATATATTTT
cdr3_aa: CASSETGLVSGNTIYF

v_call: TRBV29-1
clone_size: many
j_call: TRBJ2-5
d_call: -
cdr3_nt: TGCAGCGTTGAAGAGGCAGCCCAAGAGACCCAGTACTTC
cdr3_aa: CSVEEAAQETQYF